This entry concerns a single TCR beta chain. These data belong to a study of blood T cell repertoires in COVID-19. Study in general: Samples came from the United States, Italy and Spain, spanning acute and convalescent COVID-19. T cells, B-cell-depleted T cells, or PBMCs supplied cDNA or gDNA.

Authors' data handling: Estimation of nucleated cell counts was performed using reference gene primer amplification. Profiled with immunoSEQ multiplex PCR; TCRdb holds only in-frame clones, not every one. The V and J calls and clone size were taken over from that table, and D and trimming were inferred from the DNA. The data contain tens of thousands of clones, around 88% of them seen just once; the ten biggest clones take up around 13%. Sequencing was performed on peripheral blood. This receptor was taken from a man between 65 and 85 years old with active or convalescent COVID-19.

In DNA, the CDR3 is TGTGCCAGCAGCTTAAGCGGGGGGACAGTCTCTGAAAAACTGTTTTTT. Translating gives CASSLSGGTVSEKLFF. This chain uses TRBV7-2 with TRBJ1-4; 7 positions match TRBD1. The CDR3 sequence is 16 residues long. V shed 2 bases and J 7 bases; nucleotides not matched to a gene: 10. Germline CDR1 reads SGHTA; CDR2 reads FQGNSA.